Listed below are T cell receptor beta chains from one sample, sequenced in a study of Graves' ophthalmopathy and Graves' hyperthyroidism. TCRdb passed the multiplex PCR reads through MiXCR, listing each CDR3 protein once. The sample records 300,000 to 400,000 distinct CDR3 sequences, roughly a sixth being singletons. The sample was peripheral blood. The source is an adult man with Graves' ophthalmopathy. CDR3s include the opening cysteine and the closing phenylalanine or tryptophan. The order of the fields is clone size, J gene, D gene, V gene, CDR3 DNA, CDR3 protein. A D gene is named only where the DNA matches it firmly. Size tells how often a clone was seen (once, few, many) or the class of an expanded clone, and some rows leave it out.

clone_size: many
j_call: TRBJ1-2
d_call: TRBD1
v_call: TRBV6-5
cdr3_nt: TGTGCCAGCAGCCTAATCACAGGGGCTGACTACACCTTC
cdr3_aa: CASSLITGADYTF

clone_size: few
j_call: TRBJ2-5
d_call: TRBD1
v_call: TRBV5-1
cdr3_nt: TGCGCCAGCAGCTTGAGTTTGACAGGGCAGGGAGAGACCCAGTACTTC
cdr3_aa: CASSLSLTGQGETQYF

clone_size: many
j_call: TRBJ2-7
d_call: .
v_call: TRBV7-2
cdr3_nt: TGTGCCAGCAGCTTCCCGCCAGGAACCTACGAGCAGTACTTC
cdr3_aa: CASSFPPGTYEQYF

clone_size: many
j_call: TRBJ1-1
d_call: .
v_call: TRBV5-1
cdr3_nt: TGCGCCAGCAGCTTGGTTACGGGGAACACTGAAGCTTTCTTT
cdr3_aa: CASSLVTGNTEAFF

clone_size: many
j_call: TRBJ1-5
d_call: .
v_call: TRBV30
cdr3_nt: TGTGCCTGGAACCAAGACAGCCCAGATCAGCCCCAGCATTTT
cdr3_aa: CAWNQDSPDQPQHF

clone_size: many
j_call: TRBJ1-6
d_call: TRBD1
v_call: TRBV5-6
cdr3_nt: TGTGCCAGCAGCCCAGCCGGGACAGGGAGCACACCCCTCCACTTT
cdr3_aa: CASSPAGTGSTPLHF

clone_size: many
j_call: TRBJ2-1
d_call: .
v_call: TRBV11-3
cdr3_nt: TGTGCCAGCAGCTTAGGGGGCGACCTCGCGTACAATGAGCAGTTCTTC
cdr3_aa: CASSLGGDLAYNEQFF

clone_size: few
j_call: TRBJ2-7
d_call: .
v_call: TRBV12-3/TRBV12-4
cdr3_nt: TGTGCCAGCAGTCAGGACCACTACGAGCAGTACTTC
cdr3_aa: CASSQDHYEQYF

clone_size: many
j_call: TRBJ1-6
d_call: TRBD1
v_call: TRBV6-5
cdr3_nt: TGTGCCAGCAGTTACTCGGGACAGGGAAATTCACCCCTCCACTTT
cdr3_aa: CASSYSGQGNSPLHF

clone_size: .
j_call: TRBJ1-1
d_call: TRBD1
v_call: TRBV28
cdr3_nt: TGTGCCAGCGACTCGACAGGGGTGGACACTGAAGCTTTCTTT
cdr3_aa: CASDSTGVDTEAFF

clone_size: many
j_call: TRBJ1-2
d_call: .
v_call: TRBV7-2
cdr3_nt: TGTGCCAGCAGCTTAGGGGTCATCAGCTACACCTTC
cdr3_aa: CASSLGVISYTF

clone_size: many
j_call: TRBJ1-3
d_call: .
v_call: TRBV29-1
cdr3_nt: TGCAGCGCGAACTTAAACTCTGGAAACACCATATATTTT
cdr3_aa: CSANLNSGNTIYF

clone_size: many
j_call: TRBJ2-2
d_call: .
v_call: TRBV12-3/TRBV12-4
cdr3_nt: TGTGCCAGCAGTTTACGGGGGTGGGTCACCGGGGAGCTGTTTTTT
cdr3_aa: CASSLRGWVTGELFF

clone_size: .
j_call: TRBJ2-7
d_call: TRBD1
v_call: TRBV2
cdr3_nt: TGTGCCAGGGGACAGGGTGGTCTCGACGAGCAGTACTTC
cdr3_aa: CARGQGGLDEQYF

clone_size: few
j_call: TRBJ2-2
d_call: .
v_call: TRBV12-3/TRBV12-4
cdr3_nt: TGTGCCAGCAGTTGGGCAGAGGCGGGCGGGGAGCTGTTTTTT
cdr3_aa: CASSWAEAGGELFF

clone_size: few
j_call: TRBJ2-7
d_call: TRBD1
v_call: TRBV4-2
cdr3_nt: TGTGCCAGCGGAATCCAGGGGGCGCATAAGCAGTACTTC
cdr3_aa: CASGIQGAHKQYF

clone_size: many
j_call: TRBJ2-7
d_call: TRBD1
v_call: TRBV6-2/TRBV6-3
cdr3_nt: TGTGCCAGCAGTTACTTTCGCGGAGGAACCATCGGGACAGCCTACGAGCAGTACTTC
cdr3_aa: CASSYFRGGTIGTAYEQYF

clone_size: many
j_call: TRBJ1-2
d_call: .
v_call: TRBV11-2
cdr3_nt: TGTGCCAGCAGCATGGGAGCTAACTATGGCTACACCTTC
cdr3_aa: CASSMGANYGYTF

clone_size: many
j_call: TRBJ1-5
d_call: TRBD1
v_call: TRBV9
cdr3_nt: TGTGCCAGCAGTGCGCCGGACAGGGGTTTTCAGCCCCAGCATTTT
cdr3_aa: CASSAPDRGFQPQHF

clone_size: many
j_call: TRBJ2-7
d_call: TRBD1
v_call: TRBV4-1
cdr3_nt: TGCGCCAGCAGCCAAGTCGGGACAGGGGAGAAGAACGAGCAGTACTTC
cdr3_aa: CASSQVGTGEKNEQYF

clone_size: many
j_call: TRBJ1-1
d_call: .
v_call: TRBV6-2/TRBV6-3
cdr3_nt: TGTGCCAGCAGTTACGACCTGAACACTGAAGCTTTCTTT
cdr3_aa: CASSYDLNTEAFF

clone_size: many
j_call: TRBJ1-5
d_call: .
v_call: TRBV20-1
cdr3_nt: TGCAGTGCTAGAGTTCTGGTAAATCAGCCCCAGCATTTT
cdr3_aa: CSARVLVNQPQHF

clone_size: many
j_call: TRBJ1-1
d_call: .
v_call: TRBV19
cdr3_nt: TGTGCCAGTAGTAACCAGGGGTCTCGCAACACTGAAGCTTTCTTT
cdr3_aa: CASSNQGSRNTEAFF

clone_size: many
j_call: TRBJ2-5
d_call: TRBD1
v_call: TRBV5-1
cdr3_nt: TGCGCCAGCAGCTTGGGGACAAGACAGGGCCACCAAGAGACCCAGTACTTC
cdr3_aa: CASSLGTRQGHQETQYF

clone_size: many
j_call: TRBJ2-7
d_call: TRBD2
v_call: TRBV6-1
cdr3_nt: TGTGCCAGCATCTCCGGCGCGGCGGGAGGGCCCTACGAGCAGTACTTC
cdr3_aa: CASISGAAGGPYEQYF

clone_size: many
j_call: TRBJ1-5
d_call: .
v_call: TRBV24-1
cdr3_nt: TGTGCCACCAGTGATCCCCGGGGAGGGGTAAGCAATCAGCCCCAGCATTTT
cdr3_aa: CATSDPRGGVSNQPQHF

clone_size: many
j_call: TRBJ1-3
d_call: TRBD1
v_call: TRBV6-5
cdr3_nt: TGTGCCAGCAGTATACAAACAGGGGGCCTCGGAAACACCATATATTTT
cdr3_aa: CASSIQTGGLGNTIYF

clone_size: .
j_call: TRBJ1-3
d_call: .
v_call: TRBV12-3/TRBV12-4
cdr3_nt: TGTGCCAGCAGAACAGTTGGAAACACCATATATTTT
cdr3_aa: CASRTVGNTIYF

clone_size: many
j_call: TRBJ1-5
d_call: .
v_call: TRBV18
cdr3_nt: TGTGCCAGCTCGCCACCCGACCGCTTAAATCAGCCCCAGCATTTT
cdr3_aa: CASSPPDRLNQPQHF

clone_size: many
j_call: TRBJ2-7
d_call: TRBD2
v_call: TRBV13
cdr3_nt: TGTGCCAGCAGCTTAATGGGCAGCTACTCCACTAGCGGGAGCGAGCAGTACTTC
cdr3_aa: CASSLMGSYSTSGSEQYF

clone_size: .
j_call: TRBJ2-7
d_call: .
v_call: TRBV6-1
cdr3_nt: TGTGCCGGTAAGGGAGAGGGCAACTACGAGCAGTACTTC
cdr3_aa: CAGKGEGNYEQYF

clone_size: .
j_call: TRBJ1-5
d_call: .
v_call: TRBV12-3/TRBV12-4
cdr3_nt: TGTGCCAGCAGTCCACGTGGCAGCTACCTTAATCAGCCCCAGCATTTT
cdr3_aa: CASSPRGSYLNQPQHF

clone_size: many
j_call: TRBJ1-2
d_call: TRBD1
v_call: TRBV30
cdr3_nt: TGTGCCTGGAGTTCAGGGGGCAACTATGGCTACACCTTC
cdr3_aa: CAWSSGGNYGYTF

clone_size: many
j_call: TRBJ1-1
d_call: .
v_call: TRBV6-5
cdr3_nt: TGTGCCAGCAGTTACCTGGGTATGACTGAAGCTTTCTTT
cdr3_aa: CASSYLGMTEAFF

clone_size: many
j_call: TRBJ1-1
d_call: .
v_call: TRBV6-2/TRBV6-3
cdr3_nt: TGTGCCGGCCAGCTATTGGTGAACACTGAAGCTTTCTTT
cdr3_aa: CAGQLLVNTEAFF

clone_size: many
j_call: TRBJ2-7
d_call: TRBD1
v_call: TRBV27
cdr3_nt: TGTGCCAGCAGTTTGGACAGGGGAGGGTACGAGCAGTACTTC
cdr3_aa: CASSLDRGGYEQYF

clone_size: many
j_call: TRBJ1-6
d_call: .
v_call: TRBV6-5
cdr3_nt: TGTGCCAGCAGTTACCCCCGGGCAGGGAGCTATAATTCACCCCTCCACTTT
cdr3_aa: CASSYPRAGSYNSPLHF

clone_size: few
j_call: TRBJ2-7
d_call: .
v_call: TRBV12-3/TRBV12-4
cdr3_nt: TGTGCCAGCAGTTTTAAGCCGACGGGAGACTACGAGCAGTACTTC
cdr3_aa: CASSFKPTGDYEQYF

clone_size: .
j_call: TRBJ2-7
d_call: .
v_call: TRBV6-1
cdr3_nt: TGTGCCAGCAGTGAAGAGGAGGAGAAATCCGAGCAGTACTTC
cdr3_aa: CASSEEEEKSEQYF

clone_size: many
j_call: TRBJ2-5
d_call: TRBD1
v_call: TRBV4-2
cdr3_nt: TGTGCCAGCAGCCAAGAGTCTTCAGGGGGCGTTATCCAGTACTTC
cdr3_aa: CASSQESSGGVIQYF

clone_size: .
j_call: TRBJ1-1
d_call: .
v_call: TRBV19
cdr3_nt: TGTGCCAGTAGTGCGGGGGATCTTCGTTTGGCTTTCTTT
cdr3_aa: CASSAGDLRLAFF

clone_size: many
j_call: TRBJ1-6
d_call: .
v_call: TRBV12-3/TRBV12-4
cdr3_nt: TGTGCCAGCAGTTCTAACCGGACAAAATATAATTCACCCCTCCACTTT
cdr3_aa: CASSSNRTKYNSPLHF

clone_size: many
j_call: TRBJ2-3
d_call: .
v_call: TRBV12-3/TRBV12-4
cdr3_nt: TGTGCCAGCAGTTTCGGTACAGATACGCAGTATTTT
cdr3_aa: CASSFGTDTQYF

clone_size: many
j_call: TRBJ2-5
d_call: .
v_call: TRBV24-1
cdr3_nt: TGTGCCACCAGTGATTTGGGACGGACCCAGTACTTC
cdr3_aa: CATSDLGRTQYF

clone_size: many
j_call: TRBJ2-7
d_call: .
v_call: TRBV11-3
cdr3_nt: TGTGCCAGCAGCCCCCGCGGAGGGAACGAGCAGTACTTC
cdr3_aa: CASSPRGGNEQYF

clone_size: many
j_call: TRBJ2-7
d_call: .
v_call: TRBV7-3
cdr3_nt: TGTGCCAGCAGCTTATCCGGGGGCTTCGACGAGCAGTACTTC
cdr3_aa: CASSLSGGFDEQYF

clone_size: .
j_call: TRBJ2-7
d_call: .
v_call: TRBV6-2/TRBV6-3
cdr3_nt: TGTGCCAGCAGTTTGAAGCCTACCACCTACGAGCAGTACTTC
cdr3_aa: CASSLKPTTYEQYF

clone_size: many
j_call: TRBJ2-7
d_call: .
v_call: TRBV6-5
cdr3_nt: TGTGCCAGCGGGTGGGGCGCGTACGAGCAGTACTTC
cdr3_aa: CASGWGAYEQYF

clone_size: many
j_call: TRBJ1-3
d_call: .
v_call: TRBV28
cdr3_nt: TGTGCCAGCATTCAGAGTTCTGGAAACACCATATATTTT
cdr3_aa: CASIQSSGNTIYF

clone_size: .
j_call: TRBJ1-1
d_call: .
v_call: TRBV25-1
cdr3_nt: TGTGCCAGCATTCGAAACACTGAAGCTTTCTTT
cdr3_aa: CASIRNTEAFF